These 10 T cell receptor beta chains came from one sample sequenced in a study of OX40 agonist ivuxolimab in advanced cancers. Method: immunoSEQ multiplex PCR; TCRdb's copy keeps in-frame clones and lacks some. In the table there are 22,000 or so clones, around 84% of which are singletons. The starting material was CD4+ or CD8+ T cells sorted from blood, obtained in a trial of the OX40 agonist ivuxolimab. Receptor source: an adult with an advanced solid tumor such as melanoma, head and neck, liver or kidney cancer.

The chain carries TRBV7-9 and TRBJ2-5, with 10 bases lining up with TRBD2. Per germline, CDR1 SEHNR and CDR2 FQNEAQ (reference sequence). This CDR3 contains 17 residues. Trimming cost V 3 bases and J 2 bases; bases outside gene matches: 9. The CDR3 DNA reads TGTGCCAGCAGCTTTCCTTCCTCTAGCGGGGGACAAGAGACCCAGTACTTC. The encoded protein is CASSFPSSSGGQETQYF.

This clone was found a few times. V is TRBV11-3 and J is TRBJ2-7, with no clear D. CDR3 size: 11 residues. The germline V gene encodes CDR1 SGHNT and CDR2 YENEEA. Trimming removed 5 bases from V and 4 bases from J, with 6 bases in between. CDR3 nucleotides: TGTGCCAGCAGCCCCCTTTACGAGCAGTACTTC. Protein product: CASSPLYEQYF.

This clone came up a few times. J is TRBJ1-5 and V is TRBV5-8; D is possibly TRBD1 (5 bases). This CDR3 contains 15 residues. Deletions cut 1 base from V and 7 bases from J, with 15 bases between. Germline CDR1 is SGHTS and CDR2 is YDEGEE. CDR3 sequence reads: CASSLTGVVAQPQHF. The CDR3 DNA is TGTGCCAGCAGCTTGACAGGAGTAGTCGCCCAGCCCCAGCATTTT.

This chain links TRBV5-1 with TRBJ2-1, with D possibly called TRBD1 or TRBD2 (5 bases each). Germline assignment: CDR1 SGHRS and CDR2 YFSETQ. The V end was cut by 1 base, the J end by 3 bases, with 11 bases between. This CDR3 is built from 15 residues. The CDR3 protein is CASSLSGTGYNEQFF. The CDR3 coding sequence is TGCGCCAGCAGCTTGTCCGGGACGGGCTACAATGAGCAGTTCTTC. Full variable domain (remainder filled in from reference TRBV5-1 and TRBJ2-1): KAGVTQTPRYLIKTRGQQVTLSCSPISGHRSVSWYQQTPGQGLQFLFEYFSETQRNKGNFPGRFSGRQFSNSRSEMNVSTLELGDSALYLCASSLSGTGYNEQFFGPGTRLTVL.

The chain couples TRBV27 to TRBJ2-3; D is perhaps TRBD1 (6 bases). Trimming took off 7 bases at V and 2 bases at J, with 16 bases between the two ends. The CDR3 is 15 amino acids. Germline lookup yields CDR1 MNHEY and CDR2 SMNVEV (reference sequence). The CDR3, as DNA: TGTGCCAGCACCCCGGGGACATACCCCACAGATACGCAGTATTTT. Protein: CASTPGTYPTDTQYF.

CDR3 in amino acids: CASSQGQKIYGYTF. CDR3 sequence (DNA): TGCGCCAGCAGCCAGGGACAGAAAATCTATGGCTACACCTTC. This chain uses TRBV4-3 with TRBJ1-2; the match to TRBD1 covers 7 bases. Germline V gene data show CDR1 as LGHNA and CDR2 as YSLEER. The V and J ends lost 3 bases and 4 bases, in that order; junction bases with no gene match: 5. The CDR3 contains 14 residues.

The chain recombines TRBV7-3 with TRBJ2-2, with D tentatively TRBD2 (6 bases). This CDR3 has 17 residues. The ends were cut back, 5 bases at V and 2 bases at J, with 18 bases in the middle. Germline CDR1 reads SGHTA; CDR2 reads FQGTGA. This CDR3 reads CASSLGAGTTNTGELFF. CDR3 in DNA: TGTGCCAGCAGCCTAGGTGCGGGGACCACCAACACCGGGGAGCTGTTTTTT.

The chain uses TRBV5-6 and TRBJ2-2; perhaps D is TRBD1 or TRBD2 (5 bases each). This CDR3 region has 13 residues. Looked up from germline, CDR1 is SGHDT and CDR2 is YYEEEE. Trimming pared 4 bases from V and 6 bases from J, leaving 10 bases between. This CDR3 is CASSRDRPGELFF. CDR3 bases: TGTGCCAGCAGCCGGGACCGTCCCGGGGAGCTGTTTTTT.

Only one count was recorded for this clone. This rearrangement joins TRBV27 to TRBJ1-5; D call uncertain. This CDR3 has 15 residues. In germline, CDR1 is MNHEY, CDR2 SMNVEV (reference sequence). The V end lost 6 bases, the J end lost 0 bases, and 12 bases lay between the germline ends. The CDR3, as DNA: TGTGCCAGCAGGTCCTTAATATATAGCAATCAGCCCCAGCATTTT. The encoded protein is CASRSLIYSNQPQHF.

The genes are TRBV21-1 and TRBJ2-7; the table's D call, TRBD2, has no DNA check behind it. TRBV21-1 is tagged as a pseudogene. The CDR3 is 12 residues long. The CDR3 sequence: CASSKEAVKEYF. CDR3 bases: TGTGCCAGCAGCAAGGAGGCAGTCAAAGAGTACTTC.